The entry below gives a single TCR beta chain sequence along with its context. Its antigen is not known. This entry comes from a study of human T cells and chemical hapten exposure. Germline values: CDR1 LGHDT, CDR2 YNNKEL (reference sequence). Trimming took 0 bases from V and 2 from J; bases not matched to a gene: 8. The CDR3 is 19 residues long. Time point denoted: healthy volunteer bleed at 2 weeks. Whole blood that had not been fractionated was the source of extracted total RNA. Unique molecular identifiers were attached to individual cDNA molecules within the library. In the original analysis: Sequenced samples showed a median of approximately 100,000 TCRs each, with counts running from roughly 23,000 to 700,000. One entry per CDR3 protein, called by TCRdb with MiXCR from the RACE reads. These V and J calls derive from TCRdb rather than the authors' analysis. The sample holds around 130,000 distinct CDR3 sequences, approximately 9.1% seen once.

Broader study findings: There was no change with DPC sensitization in TCRs above 1 in 1000 frequency.

The TCR originated in a male donor in good health. Some clones in this sample may be carry-over from other donors' samples. The rearrangement links TRBV3-1 to TRBJ2-1, with 12 bases aligning to TRBD2. Sequencing was performed on whole blood. The CDR3 loop reads CASSQDRTGLAGPYNEQFF. CDR3 coding DNA: TGTGCCAGCAGCCAAGATAGAACCGGACTAGCGGGGCCCTACAATGAGCAGTTCTTC.